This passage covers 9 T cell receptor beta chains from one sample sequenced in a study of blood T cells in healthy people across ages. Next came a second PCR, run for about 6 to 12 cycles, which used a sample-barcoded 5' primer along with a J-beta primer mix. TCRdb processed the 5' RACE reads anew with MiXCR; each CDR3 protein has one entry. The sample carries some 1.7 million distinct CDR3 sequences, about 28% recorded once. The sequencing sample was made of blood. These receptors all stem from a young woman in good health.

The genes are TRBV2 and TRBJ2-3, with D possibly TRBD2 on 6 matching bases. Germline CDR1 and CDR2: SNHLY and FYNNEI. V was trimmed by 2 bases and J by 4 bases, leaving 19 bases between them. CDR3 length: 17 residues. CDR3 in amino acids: CASSEIGGAAQADTQYF. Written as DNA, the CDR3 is TGTGCCAGCAGTGAAATCGGCGGGGCAGCCCAGGCAGATACGCAGTATTTT.

The CDR3 region is CASSSRTGLFPTNEKLFF. The CDR3 nucleotides read TGTGCCAGCAGCTCCAGGACAGGACTCTTCCCAACTAATGAAAAACTGTTTTTT. The V call is TRBV7-2, the J call TRBJ1-4, with TRBD1 matching over 7 bases. Germline loops: CDR1 SGHTA, CDR2 FQGNSA. The V segment lost 4 bases and the J segment 0 bases; nucleotides outside the gene matches: 11. The CDR3 runs to 18 residues.

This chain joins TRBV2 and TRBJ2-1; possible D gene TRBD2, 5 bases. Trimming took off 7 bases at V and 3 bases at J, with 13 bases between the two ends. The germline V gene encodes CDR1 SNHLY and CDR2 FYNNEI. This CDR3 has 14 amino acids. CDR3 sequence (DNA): TGTGCCAGCACAGCCGGGATCAACTACAATGAGCAGTTCTTC. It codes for CASTAGINYNEQFF.

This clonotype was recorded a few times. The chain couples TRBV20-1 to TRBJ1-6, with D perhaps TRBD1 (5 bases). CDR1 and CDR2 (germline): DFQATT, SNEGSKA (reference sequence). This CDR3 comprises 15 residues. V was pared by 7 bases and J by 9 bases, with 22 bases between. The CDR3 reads CSVTTDHRGRSPLHF. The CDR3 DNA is TGCAGTGTTACGACGGACCATCGGGGCCGTTCACCCCTCCACTTT.

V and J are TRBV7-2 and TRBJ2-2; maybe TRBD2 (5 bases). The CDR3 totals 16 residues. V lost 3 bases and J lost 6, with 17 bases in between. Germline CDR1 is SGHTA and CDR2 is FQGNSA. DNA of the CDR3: TGTGCCAGCAGCTTTAATGGACTGCTGGACGCCGGGGAGCTGTTTTTT. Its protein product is CASSFNGLLDAGELFF. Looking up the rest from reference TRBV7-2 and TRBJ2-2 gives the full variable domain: GAGVSQSPSNKVTEKGKDVELRCDPISGHTALYWYRQSLGQGLEFLIYFQGNSAPDKSGLPSDRFSAERTGGSVSTLTIQRTQQEDSAVYLCASSFNGLLDAGELFFGEGSRLTVL.

CDR3 sequence reads: CASSHFAGGAREQYF. The CDR3 DNA reads as TGTGCCAGCAGTCACTTTGCCGGGGGGGCGAGGGAGCAGTACTTC. This chain connects TRBV7-2 to TRBJ2-4; the match to TRBD2 covers 8 bases. This CDR3 has 15 residues. After removal of 6 bases from V and 13 bases from J, the junction contained 17 bases not matched to a gene. Germline V gives CDR1 SGHTA, CDR2 FQGNSA.

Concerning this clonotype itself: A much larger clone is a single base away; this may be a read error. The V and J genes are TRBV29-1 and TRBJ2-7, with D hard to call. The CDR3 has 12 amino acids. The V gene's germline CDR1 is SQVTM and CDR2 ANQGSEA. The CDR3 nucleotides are TGCAGCGTTGTTTACTTCTCCTACGGGCAGTACTTC. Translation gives CSVVYFSYGQYF.

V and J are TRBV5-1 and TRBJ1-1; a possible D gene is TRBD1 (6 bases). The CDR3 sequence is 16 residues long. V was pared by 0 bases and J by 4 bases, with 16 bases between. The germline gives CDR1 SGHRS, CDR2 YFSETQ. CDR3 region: CASSLAVTGALTEAFF. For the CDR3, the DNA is TGCGCCAGCAGCTTGGCCGTGACAGGTGCACTCACTGAAGCTTTCTTT.

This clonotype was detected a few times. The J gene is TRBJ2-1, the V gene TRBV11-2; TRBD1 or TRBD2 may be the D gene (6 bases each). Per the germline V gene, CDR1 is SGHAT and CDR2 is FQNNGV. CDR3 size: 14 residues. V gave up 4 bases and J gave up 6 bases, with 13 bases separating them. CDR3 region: CASSSDRTINEQFF. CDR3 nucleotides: TGTGCCAGCAGCTCCGACAGGACTATCAATGAGCAGTTCTTC.